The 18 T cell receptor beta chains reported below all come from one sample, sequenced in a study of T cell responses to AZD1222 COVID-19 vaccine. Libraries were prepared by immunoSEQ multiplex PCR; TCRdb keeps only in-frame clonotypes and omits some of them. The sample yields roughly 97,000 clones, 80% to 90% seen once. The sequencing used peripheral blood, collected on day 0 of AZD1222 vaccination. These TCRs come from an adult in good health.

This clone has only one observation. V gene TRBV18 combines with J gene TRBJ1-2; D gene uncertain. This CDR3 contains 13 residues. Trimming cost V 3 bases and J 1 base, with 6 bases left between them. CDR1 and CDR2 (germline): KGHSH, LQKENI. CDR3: CASSPLDNYGYTF. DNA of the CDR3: TGTGCCAGCTCACCGTTGGATAACTATGGCTACACCTTC.

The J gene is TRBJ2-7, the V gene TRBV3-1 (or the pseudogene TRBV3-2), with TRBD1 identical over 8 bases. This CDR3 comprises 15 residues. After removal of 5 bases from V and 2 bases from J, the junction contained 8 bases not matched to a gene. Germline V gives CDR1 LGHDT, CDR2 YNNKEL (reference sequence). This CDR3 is CASSRVWTGTYEQYF. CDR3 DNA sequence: TGTGCCAGCAGCAGGGTGTGGACAGGGACCTACGAGCAGTACTTC.

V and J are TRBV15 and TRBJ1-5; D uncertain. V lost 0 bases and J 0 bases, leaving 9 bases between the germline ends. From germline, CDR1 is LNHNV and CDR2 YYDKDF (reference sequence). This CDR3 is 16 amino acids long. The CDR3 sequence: CATSRDDGYSNQPQHF. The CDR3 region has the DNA TGTGCCACCAGCAGAGACGACGGGTATAGCAATCAGCCCCAGCATTTT.

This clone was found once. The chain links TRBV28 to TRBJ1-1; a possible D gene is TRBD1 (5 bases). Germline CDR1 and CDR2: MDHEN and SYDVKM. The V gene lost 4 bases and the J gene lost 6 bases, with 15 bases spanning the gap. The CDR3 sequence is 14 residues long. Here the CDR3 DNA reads TGTGCCAGCAGTTGGCAGGGAGGAGGGGCTGAAGCTTTCTTT. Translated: CASSWQGGGAEAFF.

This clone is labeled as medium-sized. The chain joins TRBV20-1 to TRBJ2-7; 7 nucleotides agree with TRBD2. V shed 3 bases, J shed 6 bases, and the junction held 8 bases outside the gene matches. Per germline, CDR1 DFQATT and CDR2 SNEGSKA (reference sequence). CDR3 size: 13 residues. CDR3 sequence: CSASVREAGEQYF. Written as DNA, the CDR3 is TGCAGTGCTAGTGTCCGGGAGGCAGGCGAGCAGTACTTC.

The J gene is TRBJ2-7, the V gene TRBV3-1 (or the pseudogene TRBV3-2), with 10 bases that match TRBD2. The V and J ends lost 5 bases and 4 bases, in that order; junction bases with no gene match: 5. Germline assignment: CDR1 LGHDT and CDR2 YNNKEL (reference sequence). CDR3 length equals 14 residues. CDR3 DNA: TGTGCCAGCAGCTTGGGACTAGCGAGGTACGAGCAGTACTTC. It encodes CASSLGLARYEQYF.

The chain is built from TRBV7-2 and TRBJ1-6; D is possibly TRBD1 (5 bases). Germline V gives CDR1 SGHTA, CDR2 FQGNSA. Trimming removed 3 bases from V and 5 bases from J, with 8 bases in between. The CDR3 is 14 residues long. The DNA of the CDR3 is TGTGCCAGCAGCTTCGGGACTAATAATTCACCCCTCCACTTT. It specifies CASSFGTNNSPLHF.

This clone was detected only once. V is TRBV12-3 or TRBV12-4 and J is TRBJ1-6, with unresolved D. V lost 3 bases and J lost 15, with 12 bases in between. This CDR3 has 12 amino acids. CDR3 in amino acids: CASSFPADGLHF. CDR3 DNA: TGTGCCAGCAGTTTCCCGGCGGACGGCCTCCACTTT.

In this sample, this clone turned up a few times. CDR3 coding DNA: TGCGCCAGCAGCCAATGGGACTCGGAGGAGCAGTTCTTC. This codes for CASSQWDSEEQFF. The gene calls are TRBV4-1 and TRBJ2-1; weak D call: TRBD2 (6 bases). The V end was cut by 2 bases, the J end by 10 bases, with 12 bases between. Germline V CDR1 and CDR2: MGHRA, YSYEKL. The CDR3 runs 13 residues.

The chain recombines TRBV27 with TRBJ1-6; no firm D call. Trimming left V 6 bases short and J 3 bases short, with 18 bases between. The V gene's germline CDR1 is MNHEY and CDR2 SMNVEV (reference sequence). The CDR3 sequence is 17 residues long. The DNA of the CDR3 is TGTGCCAGCAGCGACGGCGGATACCCCCTCTATAATTCACCCCTCCACTTT. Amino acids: CASSDGGYPLYNSPLHF.

The CDR3 DNA sequence: TGTGCCAGCAACGAGGGCAGGGGGAATCAGCCCCAGCATTTT. Encoded protein: CASNEGRGNQPQHF. The gene calls are TRBV28 and TRBJ1-5; 7 positions match TRBD1. The J segment lost 4 bases and the V segment lost 7 bases, leaving 7 bases of the junction unmatched. Germline V CDR1 and CDR2: MDHEN, SYDVKM. This CDR3 spans 14 amino acids.

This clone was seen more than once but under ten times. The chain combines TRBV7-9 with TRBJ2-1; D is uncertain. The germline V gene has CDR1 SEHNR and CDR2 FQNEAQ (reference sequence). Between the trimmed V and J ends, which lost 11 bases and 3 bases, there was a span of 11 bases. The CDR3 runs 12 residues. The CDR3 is CAAIELYNEQFF. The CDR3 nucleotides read TGTGCCGCAATTGAGCTCTACAATGAGCAGTTCTTC.

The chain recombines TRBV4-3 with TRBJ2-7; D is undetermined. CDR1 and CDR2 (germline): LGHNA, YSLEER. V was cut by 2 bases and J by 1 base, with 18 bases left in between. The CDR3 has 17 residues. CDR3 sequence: CASSQQLIAQTSYEQYF. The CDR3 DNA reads TGCGCCAGCAGCCAACAGCTGATCGCTCAGACTTCCTACGAGCAGTACTTC.

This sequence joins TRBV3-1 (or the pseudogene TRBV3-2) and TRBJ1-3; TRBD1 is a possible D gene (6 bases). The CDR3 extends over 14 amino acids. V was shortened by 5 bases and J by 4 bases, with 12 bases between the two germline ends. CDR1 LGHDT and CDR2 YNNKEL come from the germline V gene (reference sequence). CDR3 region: CASSERGGGNTIYF. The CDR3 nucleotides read TGTGCCAGCAGCGAAAGGGGGGGCGGAAACACCATATATTTT.

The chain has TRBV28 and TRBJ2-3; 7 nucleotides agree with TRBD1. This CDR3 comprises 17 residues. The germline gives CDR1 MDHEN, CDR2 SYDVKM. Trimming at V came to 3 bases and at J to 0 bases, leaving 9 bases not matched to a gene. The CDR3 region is CASSFPGTETSTDTQYF. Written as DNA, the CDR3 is TGTGCCAGCAGTTTTCCCGGGACAGAGACTAGCACAGATACGCAGTATTTT.

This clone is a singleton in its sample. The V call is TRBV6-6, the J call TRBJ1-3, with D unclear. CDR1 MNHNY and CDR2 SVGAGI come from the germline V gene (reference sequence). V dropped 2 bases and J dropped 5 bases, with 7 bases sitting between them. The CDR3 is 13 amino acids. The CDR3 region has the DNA TGTGCCAGCAGTTACGATGCAAGAAACACCATATATTTT. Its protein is CASSYDARNTIYF.

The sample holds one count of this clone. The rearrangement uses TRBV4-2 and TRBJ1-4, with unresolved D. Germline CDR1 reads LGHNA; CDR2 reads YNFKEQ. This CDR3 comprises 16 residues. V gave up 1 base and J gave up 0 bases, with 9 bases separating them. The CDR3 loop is CASSQGVNPTNEKLFF. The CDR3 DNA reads TGTGCCAGCAGCCAAGGCGTAAACCCAACTAATGAAAAACTGTTTTTT.

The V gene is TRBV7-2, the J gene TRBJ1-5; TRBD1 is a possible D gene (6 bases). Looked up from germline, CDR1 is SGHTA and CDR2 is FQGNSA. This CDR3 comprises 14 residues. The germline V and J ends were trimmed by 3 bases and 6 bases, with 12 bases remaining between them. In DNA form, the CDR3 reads TGTGCCAGCAGCTTCGACAGGTCGACTCAGCCCCAGCATTTT. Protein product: CASSFDRSTQPQHF.